The clone carrying this TCR beta chain was seen many times. The sample comes from a study of post-analysis software for immune sequencing data. cDNA libraries for TCR beta contained unique molecular identifiers. TCRdb itself ran the PCR reads through MiXCR, one entry per CDR3 protein. The repertoire holds roughly 200,000 distinct CDR3 sequences, 25% to 30% seen once, with 3% to 4% in the top ten. Material for sequencing was blood. This TCR came from a girl aged 2 to 17 with multiple sclerosis.

The CDR3 DNA is TGTGCCAGCAGCCCCGATGCGATCACAGATACGCAGTATTTT. It yields the protein CASSPDAITDTQYF. V gene TRBV7-8 combines with J gene TRBJ2-3, with D uncertain. Germline-derived CDR1 and CDR2 are SGHVS and FQNEAQ. The V end lost 5 bases, the J end lost 2 bases, and 11 bases lay between the germline ends. The CDR3 contains 14 residues.